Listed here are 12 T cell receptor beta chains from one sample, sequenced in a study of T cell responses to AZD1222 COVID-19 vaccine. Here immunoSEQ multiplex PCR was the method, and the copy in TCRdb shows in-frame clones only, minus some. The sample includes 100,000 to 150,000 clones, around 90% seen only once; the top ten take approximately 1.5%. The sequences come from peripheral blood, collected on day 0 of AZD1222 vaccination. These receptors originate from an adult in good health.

CDR3 in amino acids: CAWSPWGNSNEQYF. The DNA for the CDR3 is TGTGCCTGGAGCCCCTGGGGAAATAGCAACGAGCAGTACTTC. This chain links TRBV30 with TRBJ2-7, with D uncertain. Germline-derived CDR1 and CDR2 are GTSNPN and SVGIG (reference sequence). Trimming took 3 bases from V and 5 from J, leaving 17 bases between them. The CDR3 is made up of 14 amino acids.

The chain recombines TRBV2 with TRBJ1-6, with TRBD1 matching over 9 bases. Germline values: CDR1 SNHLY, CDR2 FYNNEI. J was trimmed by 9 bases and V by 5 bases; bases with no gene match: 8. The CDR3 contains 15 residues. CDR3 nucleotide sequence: TGTGCCAGCAGTCCAAACCGGGACAGGGCTTCACCCCTCCACTTT. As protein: CASSPNRDRASPLHF.

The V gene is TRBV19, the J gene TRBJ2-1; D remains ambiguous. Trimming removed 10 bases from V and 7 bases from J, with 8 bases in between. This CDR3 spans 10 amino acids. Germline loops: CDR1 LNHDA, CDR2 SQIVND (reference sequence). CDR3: CATGLNEQFF. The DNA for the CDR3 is TGTGCCACCGGTCTTAATGAGCAGTTCTTC.

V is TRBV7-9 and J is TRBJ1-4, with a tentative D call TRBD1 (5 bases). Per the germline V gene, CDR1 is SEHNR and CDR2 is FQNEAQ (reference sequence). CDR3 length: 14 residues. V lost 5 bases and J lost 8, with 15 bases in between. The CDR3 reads CASSSGTGGEKLFF. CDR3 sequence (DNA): TGTGCCAGCAGCAGTGGGACTGGCGGCGAAAAACTGTTTTTT.

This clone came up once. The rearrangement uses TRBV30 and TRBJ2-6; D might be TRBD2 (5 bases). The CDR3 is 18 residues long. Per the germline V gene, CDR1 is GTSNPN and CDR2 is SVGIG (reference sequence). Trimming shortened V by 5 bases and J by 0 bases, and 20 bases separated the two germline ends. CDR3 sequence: CAWLPGMGTSSGANVLTF. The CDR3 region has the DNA TGTGCCTGGTTACCGGGGATGGGCACTAGCTCTGGGGCCAACGTCCTGACTTTC.

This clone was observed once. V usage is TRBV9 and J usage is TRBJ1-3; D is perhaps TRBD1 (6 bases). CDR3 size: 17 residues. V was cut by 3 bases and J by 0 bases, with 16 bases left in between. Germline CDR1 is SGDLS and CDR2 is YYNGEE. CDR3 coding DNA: TGTGCCAGCAGCGCACCGCCGGGACATCCCTCTGGAAACACCATATATTTT. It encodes CASSAPPGHPSGNTIYF.

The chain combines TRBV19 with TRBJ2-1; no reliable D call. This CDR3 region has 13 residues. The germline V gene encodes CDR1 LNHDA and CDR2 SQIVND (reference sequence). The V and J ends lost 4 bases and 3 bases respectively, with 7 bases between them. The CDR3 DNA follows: TGTGCCAGTAGTAAATACGGCTACAATGAGCAGTTCTTC. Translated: CASSKYGYNEQFF. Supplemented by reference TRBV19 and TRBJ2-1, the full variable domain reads DGGITQSPKYLFRKEGQNVTLSCEQNLNHDAMYWYRQDPGQGLRLIYYSQIVNDFQKGDIAEGYSVSREKKESFPLTVTSAQKNPTAFYLCASSKYGYNEQFFGPGTRLTVL.

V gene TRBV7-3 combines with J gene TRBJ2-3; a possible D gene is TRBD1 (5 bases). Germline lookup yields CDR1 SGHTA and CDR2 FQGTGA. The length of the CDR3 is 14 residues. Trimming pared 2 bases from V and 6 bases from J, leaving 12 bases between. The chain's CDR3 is CASSLGASTDTQYF. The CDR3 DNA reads TGTGCCAGCAGCTTAGGGGCGTCAACTGATACGCAGTATTTT.

DNA for the CDR3: TGTGCCAGCAGTTACTCGGGGGACAGTGGGTATGGCTACACCTTC. It is translated as CASSYSGDSGYGYTF. The chain is built from TRBV6-5 and TRBJ1-2; 7 nucleotides agree with TRBD1. CDR1 and CDR2 (germline): MNHEY, SVGAGI. The V gene end was trimmed by 0 bases and the J gene end by 5 bases; junction bases not matched to a gene: 6. CDR3 length equals 15 residues.

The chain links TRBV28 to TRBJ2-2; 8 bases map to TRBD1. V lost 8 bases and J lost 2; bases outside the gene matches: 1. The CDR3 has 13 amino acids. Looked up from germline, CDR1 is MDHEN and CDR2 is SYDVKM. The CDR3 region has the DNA TGTGCCAGCGGACAGGGCAACACCGGGGAGCTGTTTTTT. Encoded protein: CASGQGNTGELFF. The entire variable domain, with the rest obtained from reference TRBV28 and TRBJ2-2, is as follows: DVKVTQSSRYLVKRTGEKVFLECVQDMDHENMFWYRQDPGLGLRLIYFSYDVKMKEKGDIPEGYSVSREKKERFSLILESASTNQTSMYLCASGQGNTGELFFGEGSRLTVL.

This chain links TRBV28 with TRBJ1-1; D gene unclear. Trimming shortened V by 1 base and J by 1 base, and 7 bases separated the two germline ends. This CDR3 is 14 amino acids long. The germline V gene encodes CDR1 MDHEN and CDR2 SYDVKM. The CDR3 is CASSLSWANTEAFF. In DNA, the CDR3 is TGTGCCAGCAGTTTATCCTGGGCGAACACTGAAGCTTTCTTT. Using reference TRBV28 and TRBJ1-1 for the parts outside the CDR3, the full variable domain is DVKVTQSSRYLVKRTGEKVFLECVQDMDHENMFWYRQDPGLGLRLIYFSYDVKMKEKGDIPEGYSVSREKKERFSLILESASTNQTSMYLCASSLSWANTEAFFGQGTRLTVV.

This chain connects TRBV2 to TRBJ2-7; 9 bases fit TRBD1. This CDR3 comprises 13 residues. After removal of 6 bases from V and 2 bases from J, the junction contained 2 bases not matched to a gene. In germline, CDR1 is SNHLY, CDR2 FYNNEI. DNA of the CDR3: TGTGCCAGCAGGAGGGACAGGGCCTACGAGCAGTACTTC. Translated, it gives CASRRDRAYEQYF.